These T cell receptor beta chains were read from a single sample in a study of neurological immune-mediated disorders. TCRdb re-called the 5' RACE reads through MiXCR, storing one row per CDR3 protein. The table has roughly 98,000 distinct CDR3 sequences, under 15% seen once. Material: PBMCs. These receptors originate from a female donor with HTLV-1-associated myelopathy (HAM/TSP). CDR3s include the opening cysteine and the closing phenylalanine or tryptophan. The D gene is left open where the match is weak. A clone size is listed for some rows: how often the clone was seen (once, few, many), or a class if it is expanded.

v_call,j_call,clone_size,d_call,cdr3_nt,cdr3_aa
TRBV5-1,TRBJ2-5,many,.,TGTGCCAGCAGCTTAGGGCAGGGAGAGACCCAGTACTTC,CASSLGQGETQYF
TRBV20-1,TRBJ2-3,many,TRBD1,TGCAGTGCTAGAATCCGGGACAGGGGGTCATATACGCAGTATTTT,CSARIRDRGSYTQYF
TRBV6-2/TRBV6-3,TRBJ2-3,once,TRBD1,TGTGCCAGCAGCCCCCGAGGACAGGCAAATACATATACGCAGTATTTT,CASSPRGQANTYTQYF
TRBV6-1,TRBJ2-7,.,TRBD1,TGTGCCAGCAACTACCCGGGACAGGGACCCTACGAGCAGTACTTC,CASNYPGQGPYEQYF
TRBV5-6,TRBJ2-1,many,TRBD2,TGTGCCAGCAGCTCACTAGCGGGGGGCCATGAGCAGTTCTTC,CASSSLAGGHEQFF
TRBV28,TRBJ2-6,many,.,TGTGCCAGCAGTTCCCCGGGCGTTGGGGCCAACGTCCTGACTTTC,CASSSPGVGANVLTF
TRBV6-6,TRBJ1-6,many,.,TGTGCCAGCAGTTTCTCGTGGTCGACAGATTATAATTCACCCCTCCACTTT,CASSFSWSTDYNSPLHF
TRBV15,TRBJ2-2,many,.,TGTGCTACCAGCAGAGAATACCGGGGGGAGCTGTTTTTT,CATSREYRGELFF
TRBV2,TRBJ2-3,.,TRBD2,TGTGCCAGCAGTGTTGCGGGGGGTCCCACAGATACGCAGTATTTT,CASSVAGGPTDTQYF
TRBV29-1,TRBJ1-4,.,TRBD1,TGCAGCGGACAGGGGGCTGATGAAAAACTGTTTTTT,CSGQGADEKLFF
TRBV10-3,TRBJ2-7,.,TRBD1,TGTGCCATCAGTGGACAGGGTTCCCTCTCCTACGAGCAGTACTTC,CAISGQGSLSYEQYF
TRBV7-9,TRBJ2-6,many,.,TGTGCCAGCAGCCTAGGAATGTTGGGGGCCAACGTCCTGACTTTC,CASSLGMLGANVLTF
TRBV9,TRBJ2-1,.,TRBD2,TGTGTCAGCAGCGTAGTACCCGGGACTAGCGGGGGCTACAATGAGCAGTTCTTC,CVSSVVPGTSGGYNEQFF
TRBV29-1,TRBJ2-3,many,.,TGCAGCGTCGCGGGGGCAACAGATACGCAGTATTTT,CSVAGATDTQYF
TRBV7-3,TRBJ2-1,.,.,TGTGCCAGCAGCCCAGAGCGGAGCTACAATGAGCAGTTCTTC,CASSPERSYNEQFF
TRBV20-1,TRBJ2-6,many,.,TGCAGTGCCGACTCTGGGGCCAACGTCCTGACTTTC,CSADSGANVLTF
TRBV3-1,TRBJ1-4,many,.,TGTGCCAGCAGCCAAGAACATCGGAGGCCTAATGAAAAACTGTTTTTT,CASSQEHRRPNEKLFF
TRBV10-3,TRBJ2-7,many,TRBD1,TGTGCCATCAGTGAGTCCAGGACAGGGGGCACACCCGAGGAGCAGTACTTC,CAISESRTGGTPEEQYF
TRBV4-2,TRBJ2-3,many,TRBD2,TGTGCCAGCAGCCAAGATCATAGCGGGGGGGCGAGCACAGATACGCAGTATTTT,CASSQDHSGGASTDTQYF
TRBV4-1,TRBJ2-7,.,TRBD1,TGCGCCAGCAGCCAGGGGCAGGGGGCGTACTACGAGCAGTACTTC,CASSQGQGAYYEQYF
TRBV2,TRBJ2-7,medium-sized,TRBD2,TGTGCCAGCAACCAGCGGGGGAGCTCCTACGAGCAGTACTTC,CASNQRGSSYEQYF
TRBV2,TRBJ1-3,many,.,TGTGCCAGAGGAGGGGGAAACACCATATATTTT,CARGGGNTIYF
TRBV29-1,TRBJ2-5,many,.,TGCAGCGTTGAAGGGACCCTTGACGATCCGGAAGAGACCCAGTACTTC,CSVEGTLDDPEETQYF
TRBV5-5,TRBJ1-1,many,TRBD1,TGTGCCAGCAGGTTCGAGACAGGGCTCAACACTGAAGCTTTCTTT,CASRFETGLNTEAFF
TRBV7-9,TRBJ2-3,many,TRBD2,TGTGCCAGCAGAAGCGGGGTTAGGAATACGCAGTATTTT,CASRSGVRNTQYF
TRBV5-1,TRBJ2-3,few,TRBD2,TGCGCCAGCAGCTTTCAAGCGGGGTTGGCAGATACGCAGTATTTT,CASSFQAGLADTQYF
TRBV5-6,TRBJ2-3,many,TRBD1,TGTGCCAGCAGCCAACCTTTCCTGACAGGGGCCGGCACAGATACGCAGTATTTT,CASSQPFLTGAGTDTQYF
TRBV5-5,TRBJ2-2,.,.,TGTGCCAGCAGCTTGGGCCCGGAGTCGGGGGAGCTGTTTTTT,CASSLGPESGELFF
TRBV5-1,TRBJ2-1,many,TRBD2,TGCGCCAGCAGCTTAGCGGGGGGTGGATACAATGAGCAGTTCTTC,CASSLAGGGYNEQFF